This passage covers 10 T cell receptor beta chains from one sample sequenced in a study of blood T cells in healthy people across ages. It was with a sample-barcoded 5' primer and a J-beta primer mix that a second PCR of about 6 to 12 cycles was run. TCRdb passed the 5' RACE reads through MiXCR, listing each CDR3 protein once. This table holds 1.4 million or so distinct CDR3 sequences, about 45% found once. The sample consisted of blood. The receptors stem from a woman aged 18-29 years in good health.

J is TRBJ2-3 and V is TRBV6-1; 8 nucleotides line up with TRBD2. The CDR3 runs 17 residues. The J segment lost 2 bases and the V segment lost 4 bases, leaving 11 bases of the junction unmatched. The germline CDR1 and CDR2 sequences are MNHNS and SASEGT. CDR3 in amino acids: CASSGALPGRATDTQYF. CDR3 DNA sequence: TGTGCCAGCAGTGGTGCCCTCCCCGGGAGGGCCACAGATACGCAGTATTTT.

The chain employs TRBV2 and TRBJ2-1; no firm D call. Trimming removed 5 bases at V and 2 bases at J, with 13 bases between. Germline assignment: CDR1 SNHLY and CDR2 FYNNEI. The CDR3 runs to 15 residues. Written as DNA, the CDR3 is TGTGCCAGCAGTCCCTACGGGCCGGCCTACAATGAGCAGTTCTTC. The encoded protein is CASSPYGPAYNEQFF.

This clonotype was observed a few times. The rearrangement joins TRBV12-3 or TRBV12-4 to TRBJ2-3, with no clear D. CDR3 length equals 12 residues. The ends were cut back, 3 bases at V and 6 bases at J, with 7 bases in the middle. The CDR3 DNA sequence: TGTGCCAGCAGTTTTGAGTCGGATACGCAGTATTTT. Protein product: CASSFESDTQYF.

This clonotype has more than one count but fewer than ten. V gene TRBV7-2 combines with J gene TRBJ2-3, with TRBD1 identical over 7 bases. CDR1 and CDR2 (germline): SGHTA, FQGNSA. This CDR3 has 14 amino acids. V lost 4 bases to trimming and J lost 6 bases; unmatched junction nucleotides: 7. The CDR3 coding sequence is TGTGCCAGCAGCTCTCAGACAGGGCCCGATACGCAGTATTTT. This gives the protein CASSSQTGPDTQYF.

The J gene is TRBJ2-7, the V gene TRBV4-1; no definite D call. Trimming stripped 0 bases from V and 9 bases from J, with 18 bases between. The CDR3 is 15 residues long. CDR1 is MGHRA, CDR2 YSYEKL, per germline. CDR3 amino acids: CASSQESRSTKGQYF. CDR3 DNA sequence: TGCGCCAGCAGCCAAGAGTCGAGGTCTACGAAAGGGCAGTACTTC.

The chain recombines TRBV7-9 with TRBJ1-2; TRBD1 matches 7 bases. From germline, CDR1 is SEHNR and CDR2 FQNEAQ (reference sequence). There are 14 residues in the CDR3. V shed 3 bases and J 5 bases; nucleotides not matched to a gene: 6. CDR3 sequence: CASSFGTDLYGYTF. The CDR3 DNA reads TGTGCCAGCAGCTTTGGGACAGATCTATATGGCTACACCTTC.

This clonotype was seen a few times. The chain links TRBV27 to TRBJ1-6; D is perhaps TRBD1 (5 bases). The ends were cut back, 8 bases at V and 0 bases at J, with 11 bases in the middle. CDR1 is MNHEY, CDR2 SMNVEV, per germline (reference sequence). There are 15 residues in the CDR3. The CDR3 nucleotides read TGTGCCAGCTCCAGGGCTTCCTCCTATAATTCACCCCTCCACTTT. Its translation is CASSRASSYNSPLHF.

The V gene is TRBV14, the J gene TRBJ1-1; 12 positions match TRBD1. Trimming removed 3 bases from V and 12 bases from J; junction bases left unmatched: 8. Per the germline V gene, CDR1 is SGHDN and CDR2 is FVKESK. The CDR3 has 14 residues. The CDR3 spells CASSQGDRGRATFF. The CDR3 bases are TGTGCCAGCAGCCAGGGGGACAGGGGGCGCGCGACTTTCTTT.

The chain recombines TRBV28 with TRBJ2-1, with TRBD1 as a possible D gene (5 bases). This CDR3 region has 15 residues. Trimming left V 4 bases short and J 7 bases short, with 17 bases between. Germline CDR1 and CDR2: MDHEN and SYDVKM. The CDR3 loop is CASSSGLWFKNEQFF. The CDR3 DNA reads as TGTGCCAGCAGTTCAGGGCTATGGTTTAAGAATGAGCAGTTCTTC.

The chain is built from TRBV3-1 and TRBJ1-2; D is undetermined. The CDR3 is 15 residues long. CDR1 is LGHDT, CDR2 YNNKEL, per germline (reference sequence). The ends were cut back, 1 base at V and 5 bases at J, with 14 bases in the middle. The CDR3 protein is CASSQAAGRAYGYTF. The DNA for the CDR3 is TGTGCCAGCAGCCAAGCGGCGGGTCGTGCTTATGGCTACACCTTC.